The clone carrying this TCR beta chain was picked up a small number of times. Its antigen is undetermined. Unique molecular identifiers tagged the TCRbeta library. TCRdb re-analysed the PCR reads in MiXCR, keeping a single row per CDR3 protein. The table lists approximately 400,000 distinct CDR3 sequences, about 16% of them singletons, with 29% in the top ten. The data originate from a study of T-cell reconstitution after alpha-beta-depleted transplantation in children. Trimming cost V 6 bases and J 4 bases, with 18 bases left between them. The CDR3 has 16 residues. The study, taken as a whole, reports: Reportedly, alpha-beta T cells present about two months post-transplant originated from several hundred expanded clones of graft origin. Recipient T cells and thymic progenitors that survived were the source of the high TCRbeta diversity seen at day 60 in some patients.

This sequence originates from a boy under two years old who had a stem cell transplant for Wiskott-Aldrich syndrome, so the T cells may come from the graft donor. The material was PBMCs, mostly from graft donor cells, obtained 360 days after TCRalphabeta/CD19-depleted stem cell transplant. This chain links TRBV12-3 or TRBV12-4 with TRBJ2-2, with a possible D match to TRBD2 (5 bases). The CDR3 spells CASSRRGPAGTGELFF. The CDR3 DNA follows: TGTGCCAGCAGCCGGAGAGGCCCCGCGGGCACCGGGGAGCTGTTTTTT.